This T cell receptor (beta chain) appears in the sequencing data of a study of cytomegalovirus exposure and HLA in healthy donors (dated by TCRdb to about 2017). For the study in its entirety: An earlier analysis of 587 of the donors reported 276 Gb of sequence data and 100 million to 120 million unique TCR beta sequences obtained from about 200 million T cells. An early release covering about 600 HLA-typed donors comprised about 320 gigabases of sequencing data and roughly 85 million unique TCR sequences. Among the roughly 400 genotyped donors, around 79% belonged to the genetic ancestry cluster associated with self-reported Caucasian donors. The study aimed to test whether cataloging public T cell receptors could reveal signatures of past pathogen exposure. The T cell repertoires of 550 to 850 subjects were profiled by immunosequencing and related to cytomegalovirus serostatus. In addition to the first cohort of around 670 subjects, a separate validation cohort of 120 different subjects was used. To predict cytomegalovirus infection status, the study brought together high-throughput TCR immunosequencing, statistical association of individual TCRs with disease status, and machine learning. A later analysis re-analyzed previously published TCR beta repertoires from 500 to 700 donors and added high-resolution HLA genotyping to study TCR occurrence patterns. The later analysis used no new phenotypic data to find candidate immune exposures, relying instead on TCR beta sequences and their occurrence across donors. To decide whether each TCR beta V gene segment behaved as functional or pseudogenic, an earlier analysis of over 500 of the donors relied on high-throughput TCR beta sequencing. Alongside the repertoire data, information on donor age, sex, ethnicity and CMV serostatus was compiled. In a later genetic analysis, genome-wide SNP genotypes for about three fifths of the 666 donors were used, and that subset was treated as a discovery cohort. Every repertoire in the discovery cohort had been generated on one and the same sequencing platform. HLA typing covered class I and class II loci at four-digit resolution. Typing coverage varied by locus: about 620-630 donors for A, B, C, DRB1 and DQB1; more than 500 for DQA1; around 610 for DPA1; roughly 450 for DPB1. Because of strong linkage in the cohort, five DR-DQ haplotypes were treated as single units for association and clustering. Among about 390 genotyped donors of the cohort, an average of approximately 240,000 unique TCR beta nucleotide sequences were sequenced per donor, around 20% of them non-productive. What the authors observed across the whole study: A further reported finding was that TCR beta sequences accurately predicted the HLA-A and HLA-B alleles for most subjects in the first cohort. A later analysis reported that several top co-occurrence clusters appeared linked to parvovirus B19, influenza, CMV and Epstein-Barr virus. In vitro tests confirmed that a few of the cytomegalovirus-associated TCR beta chains recognize cytomegalovirus antigens. A later analysis associated 17,000 or so TCR beta sequences with specific HLA alleles at a false discovery rate of 0.05. Presence/absence analyses assumed roughly uniform sequencing depth across donors, an assumption that may not hold. Most TCR sequences were observed very rarely across donors, whereas some public TCRs were present in many individuals. In a later analysis, TCR association rates were found to vary across HLA loci, with the most associated TCRs seen for DRB1 alleles and the fewest for HLA-C alleles. In an earlier analysis of approximately 600 of the donors, most TCR beta V segments were observed in productive rearrangements about 87% or about 30% of the time, broadly matching IMGT annotations. Some IMGT-functional V segments, including TRBV6-2 and TRBV6-3, could not be distinguished by the 87-base-pair reads and were therefore excluded. CMV serostatus was the only immune exposure information available for the cohort. HLA typing was unavailable for some donors at each locus, so association tests used only the typed subset. Strong co-occurrence of HLA alleles, especially DR and DQ, made assigning TCR associations to individual alleles difficult. A later analysis found that HLA-associated TCR beta chains were more clonally expanded and had lower generation probabilities than equally common non-associated chains. According to a later analysis, most CMV-associated TCR beta chains appeared to be HLA-restricted, and the HLA associations seemed to be driven largely by CMV exposure. This cohort had only TCR beta chains sequenced, and the lack of alpha or paired-chain data limited which features could be detected. The sequencing pipeline was judged likely to have produced a cluster of highly shared sequence variants as a technical artifact. According to the authors, the approach could potentially be generalized to other disease states and immunological phenotypes. A later genetic analysis associated a missense DCLRE1C variant with V-gene and J-gene trimming of TCR beta chains, and an independent cohort replicated the association. Because counts were too low, roughly 18 rarely observed V segments, including chromosome 9 orphons, were left out of the earlier analysis of about 620 of the donors. Correlated functional status among segregating V segments might reflect linkage disequilibrium, but an unknown experimental factor could not be ruled out. The study listed 164 TCR beta chains as associated with cytomegalovirus. According to a later genetic analysis, donors in an Asian-associated ancestry cluster had fewer N-insertions in productive TCRs than the approximately 650-donor mean. The classifier was reported to diagnose cytomegalovirus status with high specificity and sensitivity in both the original and validation cohorts.

The method was the immunoSEQ multiplex PCR assay. The multiplex PCR relied on a mix of 60 forward primers for TCR Vbeta segments and 13 reverse primers for TCR Jbeta segments. A multiplex PCR assay on genomic DNA amplified the CDR3 region of rearranged TCR beta genes. The Illumina HiSeq System was used to sequence the amplified TCR beta libraries as 87-base-pair reads. From the authors' description of their analysis: Across the 700 or so repertoires, a later analysis counted 80 million or so unique TCR beta chains, approximately 10 million of which were shared by at least two donors. Raw reads were error-corrected and collapsed into unique sequences with a nearest-neighbor algorithm that merged closely related sequences to remove PCR and sequencing errors. To assign V, D and J gene segments, CDR3 sequences were aligned to IMGT reference sequences. Each retained sequence needed at least a six-nucleotide match to both a V gene segment and a J gene segment. Rearrangements were classified as productive when the CDR3 lacked stop codons and remained in frame with V and J, and all other rearrangements were classified as non-productive. Following IMGT convention, CDR3 was defined as the stretch from the second conserved V-encoded cysteine up to the conserved J-encoded phenylalanine. In an earlier analysis of around 640 of the donors, sequences lacking an unambiguous match to a single V gene segment were excluded. In an earlier analysis of a few hundred of the donors, V segments were called functional above 56.7% productive rearrangements and were called segregating when the between-donor standard deviation exceeded 5%. A statistical classification framework was built to diagnose cytomegalovirus status from the catalog of TCR beta chain sequences. In a later analysis, TCR nucleotide sequences were compared against IMGT/GENE-DB human TR gene sequences so that V and J genes could be assigned. Using the TCRdist pipeline, a later analysis assigned CDR3 sequences along with most-parsimonious VDJ recombination scenarios. In a later analysis, every TCR beta chain was defined by the combination of its CDR3 amino acid sequence and its V-gene family, and reads without a unique V-gene family were dropped. As a way to deal with suspected cross-contamination and a sequencing artifact, a later analysis dropped 450 to 600 nucleotide sequences that were highly shared and had low generation probability. In a later analysis, a clonal expansion index was calculated for each public chain from normalized within-repertoire ranks of inferred template counts. Generation probabilities in a later analysis came from a VDJ recombination model fitted to out-of-frame rearrangements, and those results were checked against IGoR. In a later analysis, TCR-TCR, TCR-HLA and TCR-CMV co-occurrence was scored with hypergeometric tests, and a repertoire-size bias correction was applied to TCR pairs. In a later analysis, false discovery rates were estimated by permuting HLA or CMV assignments 20 times. In a later analysis, co-occurring TCRs were grouped with DBSCAN, and TCRdist sequence similarity was added when clustering was performed within HLA-allele-positive subsets. Repertoires with fewer than 30,000 or more than 120,000 public chains were left out of co-occurrence clustering, as were a handful of repertoires with anomalous nucleotide sharing. This is the immuneACCESS table as TCRdb keeps it, with only in-frame sequences that have V and J called. A part of the clones is gone; compared with another copy, unresolved V genes explain less than half, and the rest is unexplained. The V and J calls and clone size are taken from that table; D and trimming were inferred from the DNA. The sample yields about 120,000 clones; over 8.5% were counted once. Clones ranked in the top ten supply 5% to 6.5% of the sample.

The cohort consisted of fewer than 700 healthy bone marrow donors. At the time of sampling, all cohort members were nominally healthy, though unrecorded immune exposures were likely present. The donor tested CMV seropositive, placing the donor among the 250 to 300 seropositive members of the cohort. Every donor gave a peripheral blood sample, and the peripheral blood mononuclear cells from that sample were used for TCR beta sequencing. Genomic DNA was extracted from the blood cell samples with the Qiagen DNeasy Blood Extraction Kit. Relative to germline, V is missing 4 bases and J is missing 1 base, with 7 bases of the junction outside any gene match. Inclusive of the bounding cysteine and phenylalanine, the CDR3 is 17 residues long. Of all the DNA, just the CDR3 is kept, 51 bases in frame from base 1. Reading the germline V gene (reference sequence) gives CDR1 GTSNPN and CDR2 SVGIG. This clone appeared a few times. Its binding antigen is unknown. Base qualities are not recorded, but no much larger clone differs from it by a single base.

The source of this sequence is a woman in her thirties or forties in good health and CMV-seropositive. The sample comprised PBMCs. The chain is assembled from TRBV30 and TRBJ2-7; TRBD2 aligns with 16 central bases. The DNA reads TGTGCCTGGAACCCGGGACTAGCGGGGGGGCCGTCCTACGAGCAGTACTTC. The encoded protein is CAWNPGLAGGPSYEQYF.